The clone carrying this T cell receptor (beta chain) occurred once. Antigen specificity is unknown. The data originate from a study of neoadjuvant nivolumab and ipilimumab in lung cancer. Study-wide findings and caveats: Resected tumors had greater TCR richness and clonality than uninvolved lung. From pretherapy to surgery, tumor richness and clonality rose with dual therapy. Higher pretherapy blood TCR richness went with higher resected-tumor richness. Pathologic regression was not significantly tied to TCR clonality.

The method was immunoSEQ multiplex PCR; TCRdb's version includes in-frame clones alone and lacks a portion of them. The profile shows 30,000 or so clones, 75% to 95% of them singletons. The sample was peripheral blood, taken after neoadjuvant nivolumab, alone or with ipilimumab, at or shortly before surgery. The clonotype was recovered from an adult with non-small cell lung cancer.

The CDR3 DNA reads as TGTGCCAGCAGTTACCGTTCAGGGACGGCGAACTATGGCTACACCTTC. This translates into CASSYRSGTANYGYTF. This chain connects TRBV6-5 to TRBJ1-2; tentative D call: TRBD1 (5 bases). The ends were cut back, 2 bases at V and 2 bases at J, with 15 bases in the middle. The CDR3 spans 16 residues. The germline V gene encodes CDR1 MNHEY and CDR2 SVGAGI.